The clone carrying this T cell receptor (beta chain) appeared a single time. Antigen unknown. Measured with immunoSEQ multiplex PCR; TCRdb has only the in-frame clones, and not every one. In the table there are tens of thousands of clones, about four fifths of which are singletons. The data stem from a study of OX40 agonist ivuxolimab in advanced cancers. Study overall: Clinicians treated patients with ivuxolimab, an agonistic anti-OX40 (CD134) antibody.

Points from the study as a whole: At 0.1 to 3.0 mg/kg, clonal expansion of CD4+ and CD8+ blood T cells had occurred by week 6.

This sequence originates from an adult with an advanced solid tumor such as melanoma, head and neck, liver or kidney cancer. Material: CD4+ or CD8+ T cells sorted from blood, obtained in a trial of the OX40 agonist ivuxolimab.

The CDR3 sequence: CASSGTGLGSYEQYV. CDR3 DNA: TGTGCCAGCAGTGGAACAGGGTTAGGATCCTACGAGCAGTACGTC. V usage is TRBV2 and J usage is TRBJ2-7, with a possible D match to TRBD1 (6 bases). The CDR3 totals 15 residues. Per germline, CDR1 SNHLY and CDR2 FYNNEI. The V and J ends lost 4 bases and 1 base respectively, with 14 bases between them.